A selection of T cell receptor beta chains follows, all from one sample in a study of OX40 agonist ivuxolimab in advanced cancers. Only in-frame clones appear in the TCRdb table, and some are missing; sequencing was by immunoSEQ multiplex PCR. The sample lists some 64,000 clones, approximately 80% occurring once. The sequencing here drew on CD4+ or CD8+ T cells sorted from blood, taken in a trial of the OX40 agonist ivuxolimab. The receptors stem from an adult with an advanced solid tumor such as melanoma, head and neck, liver or kidney cancer. Each CDR3 is given with its conserved first and last residue. D genes are given only for firm matches. Some rows have no size entry. The others give once, few or many, or a class for an expanded clone.

clone_size	d_call	j_call	v_call	cdr3_aa	cdr3_nt
-	-	TRBJ2-2	TRBV29-1	CSVVIDRPTGELFF	TGCAGCGTTGTGATAGACAGGCCCACCGGGGAGCTGTTTTTT
few	-	TRBJ2-7	TRBV18	CASSLGGDRYEQYF	TGTGCCAGCTCATTGGGGGGCGACAGGTACGAGCAGTACTTC
few	-	TRBJ2-2	TRBV30	CAWSVSIRTTIPGELFF	TGTGCCTGGAGTGTATCAATTAGGACTACAATACCCGGGGAGCTGTTTTTT
-	-	TRBJ1-2	TRBV2	CASSDLGAYGYTF	TGTGCCAGCAGTGATTTGGGGGCGTATGGCTACACCTTC
-	-	TRBJ1-4	TRBV2	CASSEVLAGVEKLFF	TGTGCCAGCAGTGAGGTGTTGGCAGGGGTTGAAAAACTGTTTTTT
-	-	TRBJ2-3	TRBV6-1	CASSGRVEGVDTQYF	TGTGCCAGCAGTGGACGGGTAGAAGGTGTAGATACGCAGTATTTT
once	-	TRBJ2-1	TRBV19	CASSIGTYYNEQFF	TGTGCCAGTAGTATCGGGACTTACTACAATGAGCAGTTCTTC
-	TRBD1	TRBJ2-5	TRBV6-6	CASSWPGTGGETQYF	TGTGCCAGCAGTTGGCCCGGGACAGGGGGAGAGACCCAGTACTTC
-	TRBD2	TRBJ2-3	TRBV6-5	CASSNSGRVNTQYF	TGTGCCAGCAGCAACAGCGGGAGAGTAAATACGCAGTATTTT
-	-	TRBJ2-5	TRBV18	CASSRDFSETQYF	TGTGCCAGCTCACGGGATTTCTCCGAGACCCAGTACTTC
-	TRBD2	TRBJ2-5	TRBV7-2	CASSLWAGVETQYF	TGTGCCAGCAGCTTATGGGCGGGGGTAGAGACCCAGTACTTC
-	-	TRBJ2-2	TRBV10-3	CAISDFFRTGELFF	TGTGCCATCAGTGACTTTTTTCGCACCGGGGAGCTGTTTTTT
once	-	TRBJ2-5	TRBV7-2	CASSLDQETQYF	TGTGCCAGCAGCTTAGACCAAGAGACCCAGTACTTC
-	-	TRBJ2-2	TRBV7-3	CASSLTRQNTGELFF	TGTGCCAGCAGCTTAACCAGGCAAAACACCGGGGAGCTGTTTTTT
-	-	TRBJ2-7	TRBV19	CASSIVLGSYEQYF	TGTGCCAGTAGTATAGTACTGGGAAGCTACGAGCAGTACTTC
-	TRBD1	TRBJ1-2	TRBV7-9	CASSLAGGAGYTF	TGTGCCAGCAGCCTTGCAGGGGGCGCGGGCTACACCTTC
-	-	TRBJ1-4	TRBV18	CASSPAWDYENEKLFF	TGTGCCAGCTCACCAGCCTGGGACTATGAGAATGAAAAACTGTTTTTT
-	-	TRBJ1-2	TRBV5-4	CASSLVIDSPLGYTF	TGTGCCAGCAGCTTGGTGATCGACAGCCCGCTTGGCTACACCTTC
-	-	TRBJ2-1	TRBV7-9	CASSLNGRNEQFF	TGTGCCAGCAGCTTAAACGGAAGGAATGAGCAGTTCTTC
-	-	TRBJ1-2	TRBV4-2	CASTLAGDYGYTF	TGTGCCAGCACCCTCGCGGGGGACTATGGCTACACCTTC
-	-	TRBJ2-7	TRBV6-1	CASSPDRKVGEQYF	TGTGCCAGCAGTCCCGACAGGAAAGTTGGCGAGCAGTACTTC
few	-	TRBJ2-7	TRBV2	CASSSQGYEQYF	TGTGCCAGCAGTTCACAGGGTTACGAGCAGTACTTC
once	-	TRBJ2-2	TRBV23-1	CASSPTHREEAGELFF	TGCGCCAGCAGTCCGACCCACAGGGAGGAAGCCGGGGAGCTGTTTTTT
-	-	TRBJ1-2	TRBV6-5	CASRLGVGNYGYTF	TGTGCCAGCCGCTTAGGGGTAGGGAACTATGGCTACACCTTC
-	-	TRBJ2-1	TRBV5-8	CASSYNLRAEQFF	TGTGCCAGCAGCTATAATCTGCGGGCTGAGCAGTTCTTC
few	-	TRBJ2-5	TRBV2	CASSEMGLQETQYF	TGTGCCAGCAGTGAAATGGGTCTCCAAGAGACCCAGTACTTC
-	TRBD1	TRBJ2-7	TRBV11-2	CASSSGSWTGLYEQYF	TGTGCCAGCAGCTCAGGTTCTTGGACAGGTCTCTACGAGCAGTACTTC
few	-	TRBJ1-2	TRBV5-4	CASSLTGANGYTF	TGTGCCAGCAGCTTGACCGGGGCGAATGGCTACACCTTC
-	-	TRBJ1-1	TRBV19	CASSLIQGNTEAFF	TGTGCCAGTAGTCTAATTCAGGGGAACACTGAAGCTTTCTTT
-	-	TRBJ1-2	TRBV20-1	CSARLVGGYTF	TGCAGTGCTAGGTTGGTGGGCGGCTACACCTTC
few	-	TRBJ2-5	TRBV6-5	CASSSWVGDRETQYF	TGTGCCAGCAGTTCCTGGGTTGGGGACCGGGAGACCCAGTACTTC
-	TRBD1	TRBJ1-4	TRBV6-5	CASGIGTGYEKLFF	TGTGCCAGCGGGATTGGGACAGGGTATGAAAAACTGTTTTTT
few	-	TRBJ2-3	TRBV6-6	CASSYTAGGGTDTQYF	TGTGCCAGCAGTTACACGGCAGGGGGGGGCACAGATACGCAGTATTTT
-	-	TRBJ2-1	TRBV7-8	CASGWTEQFF	TGTGCCAGCGGCTGGACTGAGCAGTTCTTC
-	-	TRBJ1-2	TRBV18	CASSPEDAGVGYGYTF	TGTGCCAGCTCACCCGAAGACGCGGGGGTGGGTTATGGCTACACCTTC
-	-	TRBJ2-5	TRBV6-5	CASSPHYPQETQYF	TGTGCCAGCAGCCCCCACTACCCACAAGAGACCCAGTACTTC
-	TRBD1	TRBJ2-7	TRBV9	CASSVGTGASYEQYF	TGTGCCAGCAGCGTAGGGACAGGAGCCTCCTACGAGCAGTACTTC
-	TRBD2	TRBJ2-5	TRBV7-2	CASNLLAGVETQYF	TGTGCCAGCAACTTACTAGCGGGGGTAGAGACCCAGTACTTC
-	TRBD2	TRBJ2-1	TRBV4-1	CASSPDGLAGGPGYVEQFF	TGCGCCAGCAGCCCCGACGGACTAGCGGGAGGGCCGGGATATGTTGAGCAGTTCTTC
-	-	TRBJ2-5	TRBV5-4	CASSLGAGADQETQYF	TGTGCCAGCAGCTTGGGTGCGGGGGCCGACCAAGAGACCCAGTACTTC
-	TRBD1	TRBJ1-2	TRBV18	CASSPEMSDRGKGYTF	TGTGCCAGCTCACCCGAAATGTCCGACAGGGGGAAAGGCTACACCTTC
-	-	TRBJ2-7	TRBV6-5	CASSSPGQRATYEQYF	TGTGCCAGCAGTTCCCCGGGGCAGCGGGCGACCTACGAGCAGTACTTC
-	TRBD2	TRBJ2-3	TRBV5-4	CASSSSSGFIDTQYF	TGTGCCAGCAGCTCCTCTAGCGGATTCATAGATACGCAGTATTTT
-	-	TRBJ1-2	TRBV7-2	CASSLAPGQANYGYTF	TGTGCCAGCAGCTTAGCTCCGGGACAAGCCAACTATGGCTACACCTTC
-	-	TRBJ2-5	TRBV2	CASSGTEQETQYF	TGTGCCAGCAGCGGGACTGAGCAAGAGACCCAGTACTTC
-	TRBD1	TRBJ1-2	TRBV10-3	CATEGAGTGDFGYTF	TGTGCCACAGAGGGGGCCGGGACAGGGGACTTTGGCTACACCTTC